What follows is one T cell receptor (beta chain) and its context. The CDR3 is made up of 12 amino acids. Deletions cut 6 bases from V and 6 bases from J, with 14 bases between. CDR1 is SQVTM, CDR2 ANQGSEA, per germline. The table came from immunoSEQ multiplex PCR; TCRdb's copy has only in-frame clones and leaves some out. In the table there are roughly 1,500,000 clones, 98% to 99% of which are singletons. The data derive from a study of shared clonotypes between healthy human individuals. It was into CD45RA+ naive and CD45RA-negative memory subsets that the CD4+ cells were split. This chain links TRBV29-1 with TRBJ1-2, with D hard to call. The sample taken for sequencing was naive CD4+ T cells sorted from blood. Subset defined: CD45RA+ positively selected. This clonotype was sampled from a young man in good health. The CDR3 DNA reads TGCAGCGTAATAACAGATAAAAATGGCTACACCTTC. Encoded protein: CSVITDKNGYTF. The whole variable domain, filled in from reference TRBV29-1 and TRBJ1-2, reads SAVISQKPSRDICQRGTSLTIQCQVDSQVTMMFWYRQQPGQSLTLIATANQGSEATYESGFVIDKFPISRPNLTFSTLTVSNMSPEDSSIYLCSVITDKNGYTFGSGTRLTVV.